The next 7 T cell receptor gamma chains were all read from a single sample in a study of Vδ1+ human thymocytes listed by TCRdb under 2018. Broader findings and caveats from the paper: The thymic TRG and TRD repertoires appeared highly polyclonal, with Gaussian CDR3 length distributions, in contrast to the oligoclonal repertoires of peripheral blood.

Sequencing instrument: Illumina MiSeq. RNA was isolated using the RNeasy mini kit, and reverse transcription was performed with Superscript III. CDR3 amplicons were produced by multiplex PCR using pooled V-gene forward primers and a constant-region reverse primer with Illumina adaptor overhangs. Identical DNA sequences were merged into single rows after TCRdb reprocessed the public reads with CATT. This sample lists around 12,000 gamma-chain clones; approximately 40% were detected once. The ten largest clonotypes hold 2% of the sample. Antigens of these TCRs are unknown. Sequenced sample: Vdelta1+ gamma-delta thymocytes from the thymus. Reading the label with the study, this specimen's cell subset or site is: FACS-sorted CD3+ TCRalphabeta- TCRVdelta1+ TCRVdelta2- thymocytes. Receptor source: a boy under three years old who had congenital heart surgery.

This clone has a handful of counts. V and J are TRGV8 and TRGJ1 or TRGJ2. Germline values: CDR1 VENAVY, CDR2 YDSYNSRV. V shed 3 bases, J shed 11 bases, and the junction held 7 bases outside the gene matches. The CDR3 totals 11 residues. CDR3 region: CATWDGGEKLF. The CDR3 DNA follows: TGTGCCACCTGGGATGGGGGTGAGAAACTCTTT.

The gene calls are TRGV5 and TRGJ1 or TRGJ2. TCRdb gives no J gene; it was assigned here by matching the DNA to germline. CDR3 length: 11 amino acids. Unmatched junction bases numbered 5, after V lost 0 bases and J lost 12 bases. CDR1 is VINAFY, CDR2 YDVSNSKD, per germline. The CDR3 DNA follows: TGTGCCACCTGGGACAGGCAAAGGAAACTCTTT. This sequence encodes CATWDRQRKLF.

The chain is built from TRGV5 and TRGJ1 or TRGJ2. Trimming cost V 3 bases and J 7 bases; bases outside gene matches: 9. The CDR3 spans 13 residues. The germline gives CDR1 VINAFY, CDR2 YDVSNSKD. For the CDR3, the DNA is TGTGCCACCTGGGACCACGGAGAGTATAAGAAACTCTTT. Protein product: CATWDHGEYKKLF.

This clone was counted only a few times. A much larger clonotype is one base distant, so this may be a read error. The chain uses TRGV9 and TRGJ1 or TRGJ2. The ends lost 2 bases at V and 2 bases at J; junction bases unmatched: 3. Germline assignment: CDR1 GITISATS and CDR2 ISYDGTV (reference sequence). The CDR3 is made up of 13 amino acids. The DNA of the CDR3 is TGTGCCTTGTGGGAGGGGTATTATTATAAGAAACTCTTT. This sequence encodes CALWEGYYYKKLF.

As regards this clone: Other DNA sequences in this specimen translate into the identical CDR3. The genes are TRGV4 and TRGJ1 or TRGJ2. Assignment of the J gene here rests on matching the DNA to germline, because TCRdb gives none. This CDR3 has 12 residues. J lost 2 bases, V lost 5 bases, and 3 bases had no gene match. From germline, CDR1 is EGSTGY and CDR2 YDSYTSSV. The DNA of the CDR3 is TGTGCCACCTGGGTAGATTATTATAAGAAACTCTTT. Protein: CATWVDYYKKLF.

This clone was recorded once. The chain couples TRGV5 to TRGJ1 or TRGJ2. The J gene is absent in TCRdb and was assigned here via DNA matching to germline. The germline gives CDR1 VINAFY, CDR2 YDVSNSKD. The length of the CDR3 is 12 residues. With V trimmed by 0 bases and J by 11 bases, 7 bases remained unmatched. The CDR3: CATWDRQDEKLF. CDR3 DNA: TGTGCCACCTGGGACAGGCAAGATGAGAAACTCTTT.

The chain couples TRGV9 to TRGJP2. Trimming cost V 1 base and J 3 bases; bases outside gene matches: 5. The length of the CDR3 is 15 residues. Germline assignment: CDR1 GITISATS and CDR2 ISYDGTV (reference sequence). In nucleotides, the CDR3 is TGTGCCTTGTGGGAGGTCCTTCGTAGTGATTGGATCAAGACGTTT. It specifies CALWEVLRSDWIKTF.